This T cell receptor (beta chain) was recorded in a study of metastatic and nonmetastatic thyroid tumors. Study details: Repertoire comparison spanned blood and tumor or nodule tissue of malignant and benign thyroid patients.

Trimming removed 6 bases from V and 4 bases from J, with 21 bases in between. The CDR3 covers 16 residues. Original processing methods: A papillary thyroid cancer distant-metastasis classifier was built from CDR3 differences across clinicopathological groups. TCRdb used MiXCR to call clones anew from the PCR reads. The V and J calls reflect TCRdb's pipeline rather than the authors' work. The sample carries approximately 7,000 clones, roughly 18% recorded once. Patients were all untreated before their thyroid surgery. This clone was recorded a few times. No antigen is known for it. Points from the study as a whole: Significantly higher TCR beta diversity was reportedly seen in malignant thyroid tumors than benign nodules, in blood and tumor.

The sequenced material came from adjacent normal tissue. The chain employs TRBV12-3 or TRBV12-4 and TRBJ1-2; D possibly corresponds to TRBD1 (5 bases). The origin of this receptor is a male donor with papillary thyroid cancer or a benign thyroid nodule (not recorded which). Some clones in this sample may be carry-over from other donors' samples. CDR3 amino acids: CASSRDGHPSSYGYTF. In nucleotides, the CDR3 is TGTGCCAGCAGCCGGGACGGACATCCCTCTAGCTATGGCTACACCTTC.